The clone carrying this T cell receptor beta chain was recorded a few times. The antigen is undetermined. Each cDNA held unique molecular identifiers, and template switching gave it a universal primer site. TCRdb independently ran MiXCR on the 5' RACE reads; one entry per CDR3 protein. The repertoire holds approximately 690,000 distinct CDR3 sequences, with 5.5% to 6.5% as singletons. Healthy Caucasians provided all donations. This sample was included in a study of identical twins. The study, taken as a whole, reports: The more abundant beta clonotypes in cord blood had fewer insertions, and memory repertoires did not show this. Diverse VJ usage suggested most zero-insertion clonotypes were not invariant T cells.

The receptor's source is a young man in good health. Sample: naive T cells sorted from blood.

The CDR3 is CASSRGASGRDPGELFF. DNA for the CDR3: TGTGCCAGCAGCCGTGGGGCTAGCGGGAGGGACCCCGGGGAGCTGTTTTTT. The V gene is TRBV5-4, the J gene TRBJ2-2; 12 bases fit TRBD2. This CDR3 contains 17 residues. Per the germline V gene, CDR1 is SGHNT and CDR2 is YYREEE (reference sequence). V lost 4 bases to trimming and J lost 6 bases; unmatched junction nucleotides: 10.